Sequencing of this T cell receptor beta chain was carried out in a study of early T cells in non-severe SARS-CoV-2 infection. Study overall: Investigators sequenced bulk RNA drawn from unsorted whole blood, and chains remained unpaired.

Individual cDNA molecules were tagged with unique molecular identifiers, the study reported. TCRdb used MiXCR to reprocess the 5' RACE reads, holding one entry per CDR3 protein. The sample has 70,000 to 95,000 distinct CDR3 sequences, roughly 10% seen once. The study's findings and limits: VDJdb-based matching was biased toward anti-spike CD8 responses and missed private and CD4 specificities.

In its sample, this clonotype was seen a few times. Antigen: not known. The receptor was derived from an adult who was a healthcare worker with PCR-confirmed SARS-CoV-2 infection or an uninfected control (not recorded which). The sample was whole blood.

The CDR3 region has the DNA TGTGCCAGCAGTCCGGACAGGGAGGGAACAGATACGCAGTATTTT. Translating gives CASSPDREGTDTQYF. The chain combines TRBV27 with TRBJ2-3; maybe TRBD1 (8 bases). CDR1 MNHEY and CDR2 SMNVEV come from the germline V gene (reference sequence). The CDR3 sequence is 15 residues long. Trimming cost V 5 bases and J 3 bases, with 15 bases left between them.